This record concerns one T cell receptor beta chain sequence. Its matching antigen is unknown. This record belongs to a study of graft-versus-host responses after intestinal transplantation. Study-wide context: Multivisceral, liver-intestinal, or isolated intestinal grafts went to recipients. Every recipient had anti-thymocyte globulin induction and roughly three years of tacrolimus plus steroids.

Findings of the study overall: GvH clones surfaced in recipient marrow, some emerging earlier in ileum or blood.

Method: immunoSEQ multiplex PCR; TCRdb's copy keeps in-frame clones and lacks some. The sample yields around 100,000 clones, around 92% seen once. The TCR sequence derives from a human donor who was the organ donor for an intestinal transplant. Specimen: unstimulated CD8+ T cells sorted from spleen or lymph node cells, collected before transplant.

The CDR3 here is CASSLRGANTEAFF. The CDR3 DNA follows: TGCGCCAGCAGCTTAAGGGGCGCGAACACTGAAGCTTTCTTT. The chain joins TRBV5-1 to TRBJ1-1; the D gene is possibly TRBD1 (5 bases). Germline V gene data show CDR1 as SGHRS and CDR2 as YFSETQ. V was pared by 2 bases and J by 1 base, with 9 bases between. CDR3 length equals 14 residues.